The T cell receptor (beta chain) under discussion was sequenced for a study of radiotherapy plus CTLA-4 blockade in lung cancer. For the study at large: Overall, 15% to 20% of patients showed an objective response, while approximately 28% attained disease control. General study results and limits: Dynamics of early blood T cell clones, together with interferon-beta, were reportedly the best predictors of response. TCR clones of tumor origin grew in blood after radiotherapy plus ipilimumab.

CDR1 and CDR2 (germline): SGHTA, FQGTGA. V was pared by 11 bases and J by 3 bases, with 35 bases between. CDR3 length: 20 amino acids. The study treated chemo-refractory metastatic non-small-cell lung cancer patients with focal radiation plus ipilimumab CTLA-4 blockade. On this clone: The antigen remains undetermined.

Some clones are missing from TCRdb's copy, which holds only in-frame ones; the method was immunoSEQ multiplex PCR. The sample has roughly 90,000 clones, about four fifths seen once. Sequencing used peripheral blood, obtained from a patient treated with radiotherapy plus ipilimumab. The clonotype originates from a human donor with non-small cell lung cancer who had a partial response to radiotherapy plus ipilimumab. Some clones in this sample may be carry-over from other donors' samples. J is TRBJ1-5 and V is TRBV7-3, with D maybe TRBD1 (5 bases). CDR3 sequence: CAGNRGLPNNGPGDNQPQHF. Written as DNA, the CDR3 is TGTGCCGGCAATAGGGGACTTCCTAACAACGGCCCAGGCGACAATCAGCCCCAGCATTTT.